This TCR beta chain was obtained from a study of T cells after yellow fever vaccination. Across the study: The authors prepared low-cell-number fractions using SMART-Seq v4 Ultra Low Input.

Each CDR3 protein is one row after TCRdb ran MiXCR on the 5' RACE reads. There are around 350,000 distinct CDR3 sequences in the sample; roughly 12% occur only once, and roughly 18% lies in the top ten. The germline CDR1 and CDR2 sequences are ENHRY and SYGVKD. The CDR3 consists of 17 residues. The ends lost 0 bases at V and 0 bases at J; junction bases unmatched: 4. This clonotype was sampled from a man between 18 and 29 years old who received the YFV17D yellow fever vaccine. Sequenced here: PBMCs, sampled on the day of the first yellow fever vaccination. This chain links TRBV10-3 with TRBJ1-4; 7 nucleotides align to TRBD1. CDR3: CAISESGQKATNEKLFF. The CDR3 DNA is TGTGCCATCAGTGAGTCGGGACAGAAAGCAACTAATGAAAAACTGTTTTTT.